Listed below are T cell receptor beta chains from one sample, sequenced in a study of blood T cell repertoires in COVID-19. Only in-frame clones appear in the TCRdb table, and some are missing; sequencing was by immunoSEQ multiplex PCR. The sample lists 200,000 to 250,000 clones, 83% occurring once. The sample was peripheral blood. The receptors here all came from a woman aged 25 to 39 with COVID-19, enrolled during active disease. The CDR3 runs from the conserved cysteine through the conserved F or W. D genes are given only for firm matches. The size entry is marked missing in some rows and otherwise reads once, few, many or a size class.

D,length,J,V,size,DNA,CDR3
.,11,TRBJ1-1,TRBV11-1,once,TGTGCCAGCAGCCCAGAGGAACTAGCTTTCTTT,CASSPEELAFF
TRBD1,13,TRBJ2-7,TRBV5-5,.,TGTGCCAGCAGCGCGACAGGGTACTACGAGCAGTACTTC,CASSATGYYEQYF
.,14,TRBJ2-2,TRBV27,.,TGTGCCACTGGGGCGGCGCCGAACACCGGGGAGCTGTTTTTT,CATGAAPNTGELFF
TRBD1,13,TRBJ1-2,TRBV28,.,TGTGCCAGCAGACAGAGAGGGGGCGTTGGCTACACCTTC,CASRQRGGVGYTF
TRBD1,15,TRBJ1-5,TRBV6-2/TRBV6-3,.,TGTGCCAGCAGTGTCAGGACAGGGGGGGATCAGCCCCAGCATTTT,CASSVRTGGDQPQHF
TRBD2,15,TRBJ2-1,TRBV11-2,.,TGTGCCAGCAGCCCCACCGGGACTAACTCTAATGAGCAGTTCTTC,CASSPTGTNSNEQFF
.,14,TRBJ2-5,TRBV5-1,.,TGCGCCAGCAGCTCAGAATTAAGAGGGGAGACCCAGTACTTC,CASSSELRGETQYF
TRBD2,16,TRBJ2-2,TRBV7-9,.,TGTGCCAGCAGCTCGCGCGGGAGTTTCGGCACCGGGGAGCTGTTTTTT,CASSSRGSFGTGELFF
.,14,TRBJ1-1,TRBV27,.,TGTGCCAGCAGTTTATTCCGGGAGAACACTGAAGCTTTCTTT,CASSLFRENTEAFF
.,14,TRBJ1-5,TRBV28,.,TGTGCCAGCAGAAAAGGGGTAGGCAATCAGCCCCAGCATTTT,CASRKGVGNQPQHF
TRBD2,18,TRBJ2-3,TRBV7-3,once,TGTGCCAGCAGCTTAACTAGCGGGAGGGCGGGGGGCACAGATACGCAGTATTTT,CASSLTSGRAGGTDTQYF
TRBD1,15,TRBJ2-3,TRBV11-3,.,TGTGCCAGCAGCTCCGACAGGGGCAGCACAGATACGCAGTATTTT,CASSSDRGSTDTQYF
.,15,TRBJ1-6,TRBV5-1,.,TGCGCCAGCACCCCCCCGGGTTTATGCAATTCACCCCTCCACTTT,CASTPPGLCNSPLHF
.,13,TRBJ1-2,TRBV9,.,TGTGCCAGCAGCGTAGGGAGGGGATATGGCTACACCTTC,CASSVGRGYGYTF
TRBD2,16,TRBJ2-3,TRBV4-2,.,TGTGCCAGCAGCCAAGCAGCGGGAGGGGGCACAGATACGCAGTATTTT,CASSQAAGGGTDTQYF
TRBD1,16,TRBJ1-6,TRBV28,.,TGTGCCAGCAGTTCCCTGGACAGGTCTTATAATTCACCCCTCCACTTT,CASSSLDRSYNSPLHF
.,13,TRBJ2-3,TRBV2,.,TGTGCCAGCAGTGACTCGAGAACAGATACGCAGTATTTT,CASSDSRTDTQYF
.,15,TRBJ2-1,TRBV4-1,few,TGCGCCAGCAGCCAAGCTAGCGCCCGATACAATGTGCAGTTCTTC,CASSQASARYNVQFF
TRBD1,15,TRBJ2-7,TRBV7-9,.,TGTGCCAGCAGCTTATTTCTGGACAGGGGCTACGAGCAGTACTTC,CASSLFLDRGYEQYF
.,15,TRBJ2-7,TRBV7-2,.,TGTGCCAGCAGCCCAGGGACTGTCCGAACCTACGAGCAGTACTTC,CASSPGTVRTYEQYF
.,16,TRBJ1-4,TRBV25-1,.,TGTGCCAGCAGTGCCATGACGCGGGGCCCTAATGAAAAACTGTTTTTT,CASSAMTRGPNEKLFF
TRBD1,15,TRBJ1-2,TRBV6-6,.,TGTGCCAGCAGTTACCCGGGACAGGGCCCCTATGGCTACACCTTC,CASSYPGQGPYGYTF
TRBD2,13,TRBJ2-3,TRBV18,.,TGTGCCAGTCTGGGGAGGGAAACAGATACGCAGTATTTT,CASLGRETDTQYF
.,11,TRBJ1-2,TRBV12-3/TRBV12-4,.,TGTGCCAGCAGTTTAGACGGGGGCTACACCTTC,CASSLDGGYTF
TRBD1,17,TRBJ2-1,TRBV19,.,TGTGCCAGTAGTATAGACCGGGACAGGGGGCGCGACAATGAGCAGTTCTTC,CASSIDRDRGRDNEQFF
.,18,TRBJ1-5,TRBV12-5,.,TGTGCTAGTGCCTCCTCTATAGTGTGGGGCAAAAGAAATCAGCCCCAGCATTTT,CASASSIVWGKRNQPQHF
TRBD1,13,TRBJ1-1,TRBV5-6,.,TGTGCCAGCAGGACAGGGATGAACACTGAAGCTTTCTTT,CASRTGMNTEAFF
.,13,TRBJ2-3,TRBV11-2,.,TGTGCCAGCAGCATCTCCTTCACAGATACGCAGTATTTT,CASSISFTDTQYF
.,17,TRBJ2-3,TRBV1,.,TGCACCAGCAGCCAAGATTGGGCGGGGGGGCTGTCAGATACGCAGTATTTT,CTSSQDWAGGLSDTQYF
.,11,TRBJ2-3,TRBV20-1,.,TGCAGTGCAAACAGGGTGGATACGCAGTATTTT,CSANRVDTQYF
.,13,TRBJ2-3,TRBV19,.,TGTGCCAGTAAGAGGGATCTCGGAGATACGCAGTATTTT,CASKRDLGDTQYF
.,14,TRBJ2-5,TRBV5-1,.,TGCGCCAGCAGCTTGGGGCAGGGGCAAGAGACCCAGTACTTC,CASSLGQGQETQYF
.,14,TRBJ2-2,TRBV7-9,.,TGTGCCGGCCGGGTCTCTCAGTATACCGGGGAGCTGTTTTTT,CAGRVSQYTGELFF
.,17,TRBJ1-1,TRBV7-9,.,TGTGCCAGCAGCGAGCCGGACACCCATTGGGAGGACACTGAAGCTTTCTTT,CASSEPDTHWEDTEAFF
TRBD2,18,TRBJ2-4,TRBV24-1,.,TGTGCCACCACTAAAGGACAGAAAGCGGGAGGAGGAAAAAACATTCAGTACTTC,CATTKGQKAGGGKNIQYF
.,13,TRBJ1-5,TRBV6-5,.,TGTGCCAGCATCATGGGCTTCAATCAGCCCCAGCATTTT,CASIMGFNQPQHF
.,13,TRBJ2-3,TRBV11-2,.,TGTGCCAGCAGCCCCTTAGGAGTGGATACGCAGTATTTT,CASSPLGVDTQYF
TRBD1,16,TRBJ1-1,TRBV12-5,.,TGTGCTAGTGGTCGAATCGTCGGACAGGGGGCGGTCGAAGCTTTCTTT,CASGRIVGQGAVEAFF
TRBD1,15,TRBJ2-5,TRBV19,once,TGTGCCAGTAGTAGACAGGGGCCAGACCAAGAGACCCAGTACTTC,CASSRQGPDQETQYF
TRBD2,18,TRBJ2-7,TRBV5-4,.,TGTGCCAGCAGCTCCGGGACTAGCGGGGGTCCCGGCTCCTACGAGCAGTACTTC,CASSSGTSGGPGSYEQYF
.,15,TRBJ1-4,TRBV5-1,.,TGCGCCAGCAGCTTCGACCTGGCGGCTAATGAAAAACTGTTTTTT,CASSFDLAANEKLFF